This paragraph covers one T cell receptor (beta chain) sequence. Its antigen is currently unknown. Produced via immunoSEQ multiplex PCR; TCRdb's table is partial and in-frame only. This sample carries about 27,000 clones, more than 65% of them seen once, and the ten largest clones take 20% to 25%. The V and J ends lost 3 bases and 16 bases respectively, with 19 bases between them. The CDR3 length is 13 residues. CDR1 and CDR2 from the germline V gene are MGHRA and YSYEKL. The sample belongs to a study of siplizumab effects on memory and regulatory T cells. Study observations and caveats: Among alloreactive clones, only a minor fraction mapped to unstimulated subsets.

Unstimulated naive, memory, effector memory and TEMRA subsets were subjected to sequencing in a few donor pairs. The V and J genes are TRBV4-1 and TRBJ2-1; D is uncertain. Sequenced sample: memory CD4+ T cells sorted from blood. The TCR originated in a human donor in good health. CDR3 in amino acids: CASSHADTPPKFF. The CDR3 DNA follows: TGCGCCAGCAGCCACGCCGATACCCCCCCCAAATTCTTC.